The clone carrying this T cell receptor beta chain was seen a few times. The CDR3 has 16 residues. The germline V gene has CDR1 SGHDT and CDR2 YYEEEE. V gave up 3 bases and J gave up 0 bases, with 13 bases separating them. The sample originates from a study of identical twins. TCRdb passed the 5' RACE reads through MiXCR, listing each CDR3 protein once. Altogether around 670,000 distinct CDR3 sequences are present, roughly 6% being singletons, with the ten largest covering under 2%. Sequencing was performed on naive T cells sorted from blood. The V gene is TRBV5-6, the J gene TRBJ1-3, with a tentative D call TRBD1 (6 bases). The receptor was isolated from a man aged 18 to 35 in good health. The CDR3 nucleotides read TGTGCCAGCAGCTCTTACAGGGAGAGCTCTGGAAACACCATATATTTT. It codes for CASSSYRESSGNTIYF.